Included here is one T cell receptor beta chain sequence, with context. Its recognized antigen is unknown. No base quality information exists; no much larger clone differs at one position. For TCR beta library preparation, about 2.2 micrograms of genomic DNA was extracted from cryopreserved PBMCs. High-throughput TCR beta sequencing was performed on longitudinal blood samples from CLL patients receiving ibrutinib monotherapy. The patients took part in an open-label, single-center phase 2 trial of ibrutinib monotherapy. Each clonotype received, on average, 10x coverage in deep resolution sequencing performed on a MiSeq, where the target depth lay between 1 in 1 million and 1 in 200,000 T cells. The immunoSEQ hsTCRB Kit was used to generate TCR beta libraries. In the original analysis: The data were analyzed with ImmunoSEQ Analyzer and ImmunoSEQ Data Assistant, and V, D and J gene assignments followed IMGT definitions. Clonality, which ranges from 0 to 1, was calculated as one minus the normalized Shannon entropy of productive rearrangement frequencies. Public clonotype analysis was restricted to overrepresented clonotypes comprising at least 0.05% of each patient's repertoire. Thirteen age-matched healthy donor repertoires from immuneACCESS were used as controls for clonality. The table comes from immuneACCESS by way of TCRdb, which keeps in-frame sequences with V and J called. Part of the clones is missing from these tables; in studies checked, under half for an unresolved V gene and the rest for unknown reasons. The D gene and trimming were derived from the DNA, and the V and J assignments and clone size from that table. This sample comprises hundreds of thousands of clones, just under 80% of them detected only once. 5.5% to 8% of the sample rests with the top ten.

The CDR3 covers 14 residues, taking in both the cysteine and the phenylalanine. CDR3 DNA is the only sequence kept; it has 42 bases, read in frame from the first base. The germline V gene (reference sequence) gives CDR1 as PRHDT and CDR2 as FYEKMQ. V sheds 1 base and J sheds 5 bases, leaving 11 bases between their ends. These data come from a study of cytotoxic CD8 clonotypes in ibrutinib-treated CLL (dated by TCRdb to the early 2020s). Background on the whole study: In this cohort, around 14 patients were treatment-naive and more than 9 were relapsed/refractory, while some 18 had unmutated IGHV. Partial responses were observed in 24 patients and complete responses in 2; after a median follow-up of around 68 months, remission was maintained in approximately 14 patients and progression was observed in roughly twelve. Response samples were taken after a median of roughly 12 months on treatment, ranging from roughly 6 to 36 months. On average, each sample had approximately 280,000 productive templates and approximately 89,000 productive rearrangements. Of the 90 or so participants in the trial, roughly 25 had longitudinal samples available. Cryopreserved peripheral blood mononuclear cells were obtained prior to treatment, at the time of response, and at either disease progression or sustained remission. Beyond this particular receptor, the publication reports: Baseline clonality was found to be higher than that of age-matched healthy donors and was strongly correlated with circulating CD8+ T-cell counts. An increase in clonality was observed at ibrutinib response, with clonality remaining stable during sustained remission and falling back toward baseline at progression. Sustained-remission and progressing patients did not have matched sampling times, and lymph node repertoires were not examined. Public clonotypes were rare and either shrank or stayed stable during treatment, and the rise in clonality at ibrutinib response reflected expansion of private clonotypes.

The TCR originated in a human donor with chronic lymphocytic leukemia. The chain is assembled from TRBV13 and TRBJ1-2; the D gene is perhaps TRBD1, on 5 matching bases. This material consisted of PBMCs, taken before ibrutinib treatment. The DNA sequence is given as TGTGCCAGCAGCTTAGCCCAGACAGATTATGGCTACACCTTC. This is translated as CASSLAQTDYGYTF.